The T cell receptor beta chain under discussion was sequenced for a study of T-cell reconstitution after alpha-beta-depleted transplantation in children. Unique molecular identifiers were incorporated into the prepared TCRbeta library. One entry per CDR3 protein results from TCRdb running MiXCR on the PCR reads. This repertoire shows some 640,000 distinct CDR3 sequences, roughly 15% found once; its top ten account for approximately 1%. This clonotype has at least ten counts. Material: PBMCs from the stem cell graft donor, obtained from the stem cell graft. The clonotype originates from a human donor who donated a stem cell graft to a child with acute myeloid leukemia.

The CDR3 DNA sequence: TGCAGTGCTAGAGTTGGAAGCGGGGGGGCCTCCTACAATGAGCAGTTCTTC. Translation: CSARVGSGGASYNEQFF. This rearrangement joins TRBV20-1 to TRBJ2-1; 10 nucleotides align to TRBD2. Per the germline V gene, CDR1 is DFQATT and CDR2 is SNEGSKA (reference sequence). This CDR3 is built from 17 residues. V shed 1 base, J shed 0 bases, and the junction held 6 bases outside the gene matches.